The clone carrying this T cell receptor beta chain was found a few times. Antigen unknown. This sample is part of a study of cytomegalovirus exposure and HLA in healthy donors. Looking at the study overall: Genetic ancestry analysis placed approximately 78% of the 398 donors that were genotyped in the Caucasian-associated cluster.

Germline-derived CDR1 and CDR2 are LGHNA and YNFKEQ. The CDR3 is made up of 18 amino acids. Trimming pared 5 bases from V and 0 bases from J, leaving 21 bases between. The primer mix had 60 Vbeta and 13 Jbeta primers. This table comes from immunoSEQ multiplex PCR, and its TCRdb copy is limited to in-frame clones, with some not included. The data show roughly 120,000 clones, around 80% seen once. Regarding the study as a whole: According to an earlier analysis, most TCR beta V segments yielded productive rearrangements about 87% or about 30% of the time. Reports indicated that the classifier achieved high specificity and sensitivity in diagnosing cytomegalovirus status.

The sequence came from a man aged 30 to 39 in good health and CMV-seropositive. The material sequenced was PBMCs. The chain recombines TRBV4-2 with TRBJ2-3, with D perhaps TRBD1 (5 bases). The CDR3 loop is CASSGDRHQHSSTDTQYF. The CDR3, as DNA: TGTGCCAGCAGCGGCGACAGACACCAACATTCTAGCACAGATACGCAGTATTTT.